The T cell receptor (beta chain) described here comes from a study of beta chain bispecific antibodies for T cell cancers. Overall study: Sequenced cells survived coculture with leukemia lines plus bispecific antibodies. Surface TRBV12 (TRBV12-3) was on Jurkat, TRBV5-5 on HPB-ALL. The study, taken as a whole, reports: The leukemia cells, rather than normal T cells, gave most of the targeted TRBV signal.

This clonotype is medium-sized (0.01 to 0.1%) by share. The antigen is unknown. Clonotype quantities came from unique molecular identifier barcode counts. TCRdb re-called the 5' RACE reads through MiXCR, storing one row per CDR3 protein. Of about 15,000 distinct CDR3 sequences in the sample, about 2.2% were seen once. Blood mononuclear cells were expanded for about 3 days using either OKT3 anti-CD3 antibody or CD3/CD28 beads. Culture medium contained IL-2 at 85 to 100 IU/ml and IL-7 at approximately 4.6 ng/ml. Germline V lookup: CDR1 SGHRS, CDR2 YFSETQ. CDR3 length: 15 residues. Trimming cost V 6 bases and J 6 bases; bases outside gene matches: 13.

This rearrangement joins TRBV5-1 to TRBJ2-3; 7 bases agree with TRBD2. The sample taken for sequencing was healthy donor T cells cultured with leukemia cells. This clonotype was obtained from a human donor in good health. Some clones in this sample may be carry-over from other donors' samples. CDR3 residues: CASTDGGTSWDTQYF. CDR3 nucleotides: TGCGCCAGCACTGACGGGGGGACTTCATGGGATACGCAGTATTTT.